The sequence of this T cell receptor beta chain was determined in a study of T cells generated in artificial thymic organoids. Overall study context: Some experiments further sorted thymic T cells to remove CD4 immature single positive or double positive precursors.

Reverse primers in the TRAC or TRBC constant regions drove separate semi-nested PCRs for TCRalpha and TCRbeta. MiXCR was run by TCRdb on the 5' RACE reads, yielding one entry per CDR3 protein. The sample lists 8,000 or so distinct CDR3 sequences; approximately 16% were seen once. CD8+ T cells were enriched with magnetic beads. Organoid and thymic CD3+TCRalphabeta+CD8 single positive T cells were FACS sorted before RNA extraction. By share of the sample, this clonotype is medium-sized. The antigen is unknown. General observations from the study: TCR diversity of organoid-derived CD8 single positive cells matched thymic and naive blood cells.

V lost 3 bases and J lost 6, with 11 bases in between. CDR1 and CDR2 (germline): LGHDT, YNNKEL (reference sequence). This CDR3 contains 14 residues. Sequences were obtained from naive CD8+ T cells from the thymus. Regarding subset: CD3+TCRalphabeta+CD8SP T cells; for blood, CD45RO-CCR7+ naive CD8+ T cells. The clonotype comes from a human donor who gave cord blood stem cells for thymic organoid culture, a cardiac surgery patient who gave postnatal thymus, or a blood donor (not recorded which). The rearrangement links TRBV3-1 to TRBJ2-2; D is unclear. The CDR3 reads CASSHSQMPGELFF. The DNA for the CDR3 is TGTGCCAGCAGCCACTCGCAGATGCCCGGGGAGCTGTTTTTT.